The T cell receptor beta chain described here comes from a study of PD-1 blockade in classical Hodgkin lymphoma. Study-level results: No one has yet defined what causes the repertoire differences, which may be disease activity or prior therapy.

Time point in this sample: newly diagnosed, previously untreated cHL patient sample. Isolation of CD4+ T cells from thawed PBMCs was performed by magnetic negative selection. As concerns this clone: The target antigen is unknown.

The CDR3 covers 17 residues. V lost 5 bases and J lost 6; bases outside the gene matches: 9. Germline V CDR1 and CDR2: SEHNR, FQNEAQ (reference sequence). Repertoires were generated with immunoSEQ multiplex PCR, while TCRdb's copy carries only in-frame clones and drops some. The sample consists of around 31,000 clones, 80% to 90% of them appearing once. The specimen was CD4+ T cells from blood. The clonotype originates from a human donor with classical Hodgkin lymphoma. The chain joins TRBV7-9 to TRBJ2-1, with 14 bases lining up with TRBD2. This CDR3 is CASSPTGTSGSSNEQFF. The DNA of the CDR3 is TGTGCCAGCAGCCCCACTGGGACTAGCGGGAGTTCCAATGAGCAGTTCTTC.